The rows below give T cell receptor beta chains drawn from one sample of a study of T cell repertoires in ileal Crohn's disease. Sequencing was performed with immunoSEQ multiplex PCR; in TCRdb, only in-frame clones are kept and a portion is missing. The sample lists about 11,000 clones; roughly 80% were seen once. The source material was ileal tissue. These receptors were collected from an adult with Crohn's disease. Both conserved end residues are part of each CDR3. A D gene is named only where the DNA matches it firmly. Some rows have no size entry. The others give once, few or many, or a class for an expanded clone.

d_call clone_size j_call v_call cdr3_aa cdr3_nt
TRBD1 NA TRBJ1-4 TRBV4-1 CASSIHRGGEKLFF TGCGCCAGCAGCATCCACAGGGGAGGTGAAAAACTGTTTTTT
TRBD2 NA TRBJ2-7 TRBV10-2 CASRPLLFNTGTSGLTYEQYF TGCGCCAGCAGGCCACTACTCTTTAATACCGGGACTAGCGGGCTGACCTACGAGCAGTACTTC
TRBD2 NA TRBJ2-7 TRBV7-9 CASSGTSGDVRYEQYF TGTGCCAGCAGCGGGACTAGCGGGGATGTTCGCTACGAGCAGTACTTC
TRBD2 few TRBJ2-6 TRBV4-2 CASSQDRAGWDGRASGANVLTF TGTGCCAGCAGCCAAGATCGCGCAGGGTGGGACGGGAGGGCCTCTGGGGCCAACGTCCTGACTTTC
NA once TRBJ1-1 TRBV30 CAWNLGVGNTEAFF TGTGCCTGGAATTTGGGAGTGGGGAACACTGAAGCTTTCTTT
TRBD1 NA TRBJ2-1 TRBV7-6 CASSWGQDEQFF TGTGCCAGCAGCTGGGGACAGGATGAGCAGTTCTTC
TRBD1 once TRBJ1-1 TRBV4-2 CASSQERGQGDRAFF TGTGCCAGCAGCCAAGAAAGAGGACAGGGTGACAGAGCTTTCTTT
TRBD1 few TRBJ1-1 TRBV6-6 CASSYGTGEKAFF TGTGCCAGCAGTTACGGGACAGGGGAAAAAGCTTTCTTT
NA NA TRBJ2-5 TRBV15 CATSRARVETQYF TGTGCCACCAGCAGAGCGAGGGTGGAGACCCAGTACTTC
TRBD1 NA TRBJ2-2 TRBV7-3 CASSSGQAGELFF TGTGCCAGCAGCTCTGGACAGGCCGGGGAGCTGTTTTTT
NA NA TRBJ2-3 TRBV30 CAWSFGPGGSTDTQYF TGTGCCTGGAGCTTTGGACCAGGCGGGAGCACAGATACGCAGTATTTT
NA NA TRBJ1-2 TRBV20-1 CSAEQGYGYTF TGCAGTGCGGAACAGGGCTATGGCTACACCTTC
TRBD2 NA TRBJ2-7 TRBV5-4 CASSTLDLSGGTYEQYF TGTGCCAGCAGCACCCTCGATCTCAGCGGGGGTACCTACGAGCAGTACTTC
NA once TRBJ2-3 TRBV6-5 CASSYRYTQYF TGTGCCAGCAGTTACCGGTATACGCAGTATTTT
TRBD1 NA TRBJ2-7 TRBV5-1 CASTFTTGVSFNEQYF TGCGCCAGCACCTTTACGACAGGGGTATCCTTCAACGAGCAGTACTTC
NA few TRBJ1-1 TRBV7-9 CASSPPGGSQTEAFF TGTGCCAGCAGCCCCCCGGGAGGCAGTCAAACTGAAGCTTTCTTT
NA NA TRBJ2-7 TRBV19 CASSIGGGNYEQYF TGTGCCAGTAGTATAGGGGGCGGAAACTACGAGCAGTACTTC
TRBD2 NA TRBJ2-3 TRBV27 CASKRGGWGLAGSTDTQYF TGTGCCAGCAAGAGGGGGGGCTGGGGGCTAGCGGGCAGCACAGATACGCAGTATTTT
NA NA TRBJ1-1 TRBV9 CASSVDRGSEAFF TGTGCCAGCAGCGTAGATCGGGGATCTGAAGCTTTCTTT
NA NA TRBJ1-5 TRBV15 CATSRVRDSNQPQHF TGTGCCACCAGCAGAGTTCGGGATAGCAATCAGCCCCAGCATTTT
NA few TRBJ2-4 TRBV5-1 CASSLGQGGNIQYF TGCGCCAGCAGCTTGGGGCAGGGGGGAAACATTCAGTACTTC
NA NA TRBJ2-2 TRBV5-1 CASSRQYTGELFF TGCGCCAGCAGCAGACAGTACACCGGGGAGCTGTTTTTT
NA few TRBJ2-3 TRBV6-1 CASIPPGQGVTQYF TGTGCCAGCATCCCTCCCGGTCAAGGAGTTACGCAGTATTTT
TRBD2 NA TRBJ2-5 TRBV11-2 CASSLGASGVQETQYF TGTGCCAGCAGCTTAGGTGCTAGCGGGGTCCAAGAGACCCAGTACTTC
NA NA TRBJ1-4 TRBV20-1 CSGGREKLFF TGCAGCGGAGGCAGGGAAAAACTGTTTTTT
TRBD1 NA TRBJ1-3 TRBV6-1 CASSTGGRNTIYF TGTGCCAGCAGCACAGGGGGGAGAAACACCATATATTTT
NA NA TRBJ2-3 TRBV6-5 CASGGMRVPEGKQYF TGTGCCAGCGGAGGCATGCGGGTTCCGGAGGGGAAGCAGTATTTT
NA NA TRBJ1-1 TRBV7-9 CASSLRGPNTEAFF TGTGCCAGCAGCTTAAGGGGTCCGAACACTGAAGCTTTCTTT
TRBD2 once TRBJ2-1 TRBV28 CASSLYGSGRSGNEQFF TGTGCCAGCAGTCTTTATGGGAGCGGGAGATCGGGTAATGAGCAGTTCTTC
TRBD2 NA TRBJ2-7 TRBV5-1 CASSPGPSGRAREQYF TGCGCCAGCAGCCCGGGCCCCAGCGGGAGGGCGAGGGAGCAGTACTTC
NA NA TRBJ2-7 TRBV7-2 CASSSSAVAASYEQYF TGTGCCAGCAGCTCCTCGGCGGTAGCGGCCTCCTACGAGCAGTACTTC
TRBD2 once TRBJ2-7 TRBV9 CASSDRTSADSYEQYF TGTGCCAGCAGCGATCGGACTAGCGCCGACTCCTACGAGCAGTACTTC
TRBD2 NA TRBJ2-1 TRBV10-3 CAISESLERESYNEQFF TGTGCCATCAGTGAGTCTTTGGAGCGGGAATCCTACAATGAGCAGTTCTTC
TRBD2 few TRBJ2-5 TRBV28 CASTSSGGGWREQYF TGTGCCAGCACCTCTAGCGGGGGGGGGTGGAGGGAGCAGTACTTC
NA few TRBJ1-3 TRBV21-1 CASSKDRGKGNTIYF TGTGCCAGCAGCAAAGATCGGGGTAAAGGAAACACCATATATTTT
NA few TRBJ2-3 TRBV5-8 CASSFRCDTQYF TGTGCCAGCAGCTTTCGGTGCGATACGCAGTATTTT
NA NA TRBJ2-5 TRBV2 CASSGGQGGRETQYF TGTGCCAGCAGTGGGGGACAGGGCGGGAGGGAGACCCAGTACTTC
TRBD1 NA TRBJ1-5 TRBV9 CASSGGTGGQPQHF TGTGCCAGCAGCGGGGGGACAGGGGGTCAGCCCCAGCATTTT